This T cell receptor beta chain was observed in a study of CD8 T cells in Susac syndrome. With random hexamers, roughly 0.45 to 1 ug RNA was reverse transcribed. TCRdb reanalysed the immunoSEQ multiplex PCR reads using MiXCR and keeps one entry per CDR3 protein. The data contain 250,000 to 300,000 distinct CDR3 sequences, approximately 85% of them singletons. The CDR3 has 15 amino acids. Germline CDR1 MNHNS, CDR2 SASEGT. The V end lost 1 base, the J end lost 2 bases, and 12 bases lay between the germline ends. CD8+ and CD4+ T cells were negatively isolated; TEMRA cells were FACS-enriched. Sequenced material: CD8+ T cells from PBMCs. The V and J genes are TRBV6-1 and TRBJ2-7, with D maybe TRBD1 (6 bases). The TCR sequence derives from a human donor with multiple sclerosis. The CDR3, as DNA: TGTGCCAGCAGTGAAGTGACGACAGGAACCTACGAGCAGTACTTC. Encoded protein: CASSEVTTGTYEQYF.